This T cell receptor (beta chain) comes out of a study of cytomegalovirus exposure and HLA in healthy donors (dated by TCRdb to 2016 to 2017). With regard to the full study: An earlier analysis of 587 of the donors reported 250 to 350 Gb of sequence data and 117 million unique TCR beta sequences obtained from about 200 million T cells. An early release that covered fewer than 800 HLA-typed donors contained approximately 300 gigabases of sequencing data and 70 million to 100 million unique TCR sequences. Of the roughly 400 genotyped donors, over 70% fell in the genetic ancestry cluster associated with self-reported Caucasian donors. The study was designed to test whether signatures of past pathogen exposure could be identified by cataloging public T cell receptors. The study used immunosequencing to profile the T cell repertoires of more than 650 subjects and linked those repertoires to cytomegalovirus serostatus. Along with the approximately 620-subject first cohort, a separate validation cohort of about 110 different subjects was used. The study combined high-throughput TCR immunosequencing, statistical association of individual TCRs with disease status, and machine learning to predict cytomegalovirus infection status. A later analysis re-examined previously published TCR beta repertoires from just over 650 donors and added high-resolution HLA genotyping to investigate patterns of TCR occurrence. Rather than drawing on any new phenotypic data, the later analysis identified candidate immune exposures from TCR beta sequences and the way those sequences occurred across donors. An earlier analysis of 587 of the donors used high-throughput TCR beta sequencing to judge whether each TCR beta V gene segment behaved as functional or pseudogenic. Donor age, sex, ethnicity and CMV serostatus were collected together with the repertoire data. A later genetic analysis used genome-wide SNP genotypes for about 65% of the roughly 700 donors, treating that subset as a discovery cohort. Every discovery cohort repertoire had been produced on one sequencing platform. Both class I and class II loci were covered by HLA typing, at four-digit resolution. Typing coverage varied by locus: roughly 620-630 donors for A, B, C, DRB1 and DQB1; about 520 for DQA1; over 600 for DPA1; roughly 450 for DPB1. Roughly 5 DR-DQ haplotypes were handled as single units for association and clustering, since linkage in the cohort was strong. Among almost 400 genotyped donors of the cohort, an average of around 240,000 unique TCR beta nucleotide sequences were sequenced per donor, roughly 20% of them non-productive. Broader findings and caveats from the paper: In a later analysis, the rate of TCR association differed among HLA loci, with DRB1 alleles having the most associated TCRs and HLA-C alleles having the fewest. A group of highly shared sequence variants was considered likely to be a technical artifact of the sequencing pipeline. Most CMV-associated TCR beta chains appeared to be HLA-restricted in a later analysis, and the HLA associations seemed to be driven largely by CMV exposure. Most TCR sequences were seen in very few donors, while some public TCRs were found in many individuals. Cytomegalovirus status was reported to be diagnosed by the classifier with high specificity and sensitivity in both the original and validation cohorts. A later analysis reported that several top co-occurrence clusters appeared linked to parvovirus B19, influenza, CMV and Epstein-Barr virus. A later genetic analysis reported fewer N-insertions in productive TCRs among donors in an Asian-associated ancestry cluster than the roughly 700-donor mean. V-gene and J-gene trimming of TCR beta chains was associated with a missense DCLRE1C variant in a later genetic analysis, and the association was replicated in an independent cohort. Assigning TCR associations to individual alleles was difficult when HLA alleles, especially DR and DQ, strongly co-occurred. HLA typing was unavailable for some donors at each locus, so association tests used only the typed subset. The earlier analysis of about 600 of the donors excluded around 17 rarely observed V segments, including chromosome 9 orphons, because counts were too low. Linkage disequilibrium might explain the correlated functional status among segregating V segments, but an unknown experimental factor could not be ruled out. An earlier analysis of around 600 of the donors showed that most TCR beta V segments appeared in productive rearrangements either about 90% or about 30% of the time, which broadly matched IMGT annotations. Three of the identified cytomegalovirus-associated TCR beta chains were confirmed in vitro to be specific for cytomegalovirus antigens. A later analysis associated 16,951 TCR beta sequences with specific HLA alleles at a false discovery rate of 0.05. The authors suggested that the approach could potentially be extended to other disease states and immunological phenotypes. Some IMGT-functional V segments, including TRBV6-2 and TRBV6-3, could not be distinguished by the 87-base-pair reads and were therefore excluded. The only immune exposure information available for the cohort was CMV serostatus. Only TCR beta chains were sequenced in this cohort, and the absence of alpha or paired-chain data limited detectable features. The presence/absence analyses assumed that sequencing depth was roughly uniform across donors, and that assumption may not be true. The study listed 164 TCR beta chains as associated with cytomegalovirus. A further reported finding was that TCR beta sequences accurately predicted the HLA-A and HLA-B alleles for most subjects in the first cohort. In a later analysis, HLA-associated TCR beta chains were found to be more clonally expanded and to have lower generation probabilities than equally common non-associated chains.

Libraries were prepared through the immunoSEQ multiplex PCR assay. For the multiplex PCR, a mixture combining 60 forward primers for TCR Vbeta segments and 13 reverse primers for TCR Jbeta segments was used. A multiplex PCR assay on genomic DNA amplified the CDR3 region of rearranged TCR beta genes. Amplified TCR beta libraries were sequenced as 87-base-pair reads on the Illumina HiSeq System. Per the authors' processing: A later analysis tallied roughly 76 million unique TCR beta chains across the 666 repertoires, and approximately 12 million of those chains were shared by two or more donors. To remove PCR and sequencing errors, raw reads were error-corrected and collapsed into unique sequences using a nearest-neighbor algorithm that merged closely related sequences. Alignment of CDR3 sequences to IMGT reference sequences was used to assign V, D and J gene segments. For a sequence to be retained, at least a six-nucleotide match to both a V gene segment and a J gene segment was required. Rearrangements were classified as productive when the CDR3 lacked stop codons and remained in frame with V and J, and all other rearrangements were classified as non-productive. CDR3 was defined by IMGT convention, running from the second conserved V-encoded cysteine to the conserved J-encoded phenylalanine. The earlier analysis of 587 of the donors excluded any sequence lacking an unambiguous match to a single V gene segment. An earlier analysis of 550 to 650 of the donors classified V segments as functional when productive rearrangements were above 56.7% and as segregating when the standard deviation between donors was above 5%. A statistical classification framework was developed to diagnose cytomegalovirus status using the catalog of TCR beta chain sequences. A later analysis assigned V and J genes by comparing TCR nucleotide sequences with IMGT/GENE-DB human TR gene sequences. In a later analysis, CDR3 sequences and most-parsimonious VDJ recombination scenarios were assigned using the TCRdist pipeline. In a later analysis, every TCR beta chain was defined by the combination of its CDR3 amino acid sequence and its V-gene family, and reads without a unique V-gene family were dropped. A later analysis removed 592 highly shared, low-generation-probability nucleotide sequences to deal with suspected cross-contamination and a sequencing artifact. For each public chain, a later analysis derived a clonal expansion index from normalized ranks of inferred template counts within each repertoire. A later analysis computed generation probabilities with a VDJ recombination model fitted to out-of-frame rearrangements, and checked the results against IGoR. Hypergeometric tests were used in a later analysis to score TCR-TCR, TCR-HLA and TCR-CMV co-occurrence, with a repertoire-size bias correction applied to the TCR pairs. In a later analysis, false discovery rates were estimated by permuting HLA or CMV assignments 20 times. In a later analysis, co-occurring TCRs were grouped using DBSCAN, with TCRdist sequence similarity added in when clustering inside HLA-allele-positive subsets. For co-occurrence clustering, repertoires with fewer than 30,000 or more than 120,000 public chains were excluded, along with several repertoires with anomalous nucleotide sharing. This is the immuneACCESS table as TCRdb keeps it, with only in-frame sequences that have V and J called. A part of the clones is gone; compared with another copy, unresolved V genes explain less than half, and the rest is unexplained. That table furnishes V, J and clone size, whereas the DNA furnished D and trimming. The table for this sample lists 38,000 or so clones. The ten top clones hold approximately 9% of the sample.

Comments on this clone: Its cognate antigen has yet to be identified.

The cohort consisted of 666 healthy bone marrow donors. At the time of sampling, all cohort members were nominally healthy, though unrecorded immune exposures were likely present. The donor tested CMV seropositive, placing the donor among the approximately 290 seropositive members of the cohort. Every donor gave a peripheral blood sample, and the peripheral blood mononuclear cells from that sample were used for TCR beta sequencing. Genomic DNA extraction from the blood cell samples was performed with the Qiagen DNeasy Blood Extraction Kit. CDR1 and CDR2, per the germline V gene (reference sequence), are GTSNPN and SVGIG. V is pared back by 1 base and J by 2 bases, with 14 bases lying between the germline termini. The CDR3 runs 15 amino acids, cysteine and phenylalanine included. The entry retains the CDR3 DNA only, 45 bases that are in frame from base 1.

Sequenced: PBMCs. Recombination connected TRBV30 to TRBJ1-1, with the D segment identity uncertain. The TCR sequence derives from a middle-aged man in good health and CMV-seropositive. The DNA is TGTGCCTGGAGTGCCGGAACACAGAGAAACACTGAAGCTTTCTTT. This codes for CAWSAGTQRNTEAFF.